This passage covers 30 T cell receptor beta chains from one sample sequenced in a study of cytomegalovirus exposure and HLA in healthy donors. PCR used 60 Vbeta primers and 13 Jbeta primers. Using immunoSEQ multiplex PCR, the repertoire was profiled, and TCRdb retains in-frame clones only, with some absent. Its clone listing holds tens of thousands of clones. Sample: PBMCs. The receptors shown here come from a woman in her forties in good health and CMV-seropositive.

With regard to this clone: Other DNA sequences within the sample encode an identical CDR3. The V gene is TRBV30, the J gene TRBJ1-6, with 7 nucleotides matching TRBD1. Losses at the gene ends were 2 bases for V and 7 bases for J; bases not matched to a gene: 2. CDR3 length: 13 residues. Germline V gene data show CDR1 as GTSNPN and CDR2 as SVGIG (reference sequence). In DNA form, the CDR3 reads TGTGCCTGGAGTACAGGGGACAATTCACCCCTCCACTTT. It is translated as CAWSTGDNSPLHF.

J is TRBJ1-1 and V is TRBV19, with D unclear. Trimming removed 7 bases at V and 1 base at J, with 10 bases between. In germline, CDR1 is LNHDA, CDR2 SQIVND (reference sequence). This CDR3 region has 13 residues. CDR3 region: CASISYGNTEAFF. The CDR3 nucleotides read TGTGCCAGTATCTCCTATGGGAACACTGAAGCTTTCTTT. Full variable domain (missing parts from reference TRBV19 and TRBJ1-1): DGGITQSPKYLFRKEGQNVTLSCEQNLNHDAMYWYRQDPGQGLRLIYYSQIVNDFQKGDIAEGYSVSREKKESFPLTVTSAQKNPTAFYLCASISYGNTEAFFGQGTRLTVV.

The chain joins TRBV15 to TRBJ1-1; no clear D gene. CDR1 is LNHNV and CDR2 is YYDKDF in the germline V gene (reference sequence). The CDR3 covers 14 residues. Between the trimmed V and J ends, which lost 3 bases and 5 bases, there was a span of 13 bases. This chain's CDR3 is CATSRARGRTEAFF. In DNA, the CDR3 is TGTGCCACCAGCAGGGCACGAGGGAGAACTGAAGCTTTCTTT.

The rearrangement links TRBV7-9 to TRBJ2-5, with 8 bases matching TRBD2. Germline CDR1 is SEHNR and CDR2 is FQNEAQ (reference sequence). V dropped 0 bases and J dropped 4; count of bases not matched to a gene: 4. CDR3 length: 15 residues. CDR3 bases: TGTGCCAGCAGCTTAGCGAGGCTAGCGGGAGAGACCCAGTACTTC. This sequence encodes CASSLARLAGETQYF.

V is TRBV18 and J is TRBJ2-5; 7 bases agree with TRBD1. CDR1 and CDR2 from the germline V gene are KGHSH and LQKENI. The junction had 8 bases not matched to a gene; V was cut back by 3 bases and J by 4 bases. The CDR3 is 15 amino acids. CDR3 amino acids: CASSPVRGSRETQYF. In DNA form, the CDR3 reads TGTGCCAGCTCACCGGTCAGGGGGTCGCGAGAGACCCAGTACTTC.

The CDR3 DNA is TGTGCCAGTAGTACGGGGACAGGGGAGGGAGAGACCCAGTACTTC. Protein product: CASSTGTGEGETQYF. This chain joins TRBV19 and TRBJ2-5; 10 positions agree with TRBD1. Germline lookup yields CDR1 LNHDA and CDR2 SQIVND (reference sequence). Trimming at V came to 4 bases and at J to 4 bases, leaving 6 bases not matched to a gene. The CDR3 runs 15 residues. Full variable domain (outside the CDR3, taken from reference TRBV19 and TRBJ2-5): DGGITQSPKYLFRKEGQNVTLSCEQNLNHDAMYWYRQDPGQGLRLIYYSQIVNDFQKGDIAEGYSVSREKKESFPLTVTSAQKNPTAFYLCASSTGTGEGETQYFGPGTRLLVL.

This chain connects TRBV18 to TRBJ2-3; D is perhaps TRBD1 (5 bases). Between the trimmed V and J ends, which lost 9 bases and 4 bases, there was a span of 11 bases. Germline lookup yields CDR1 KGHSH and CDR2 LQKENI. This CDR3 spans 12 amino acids. The CDR3 here is CASAGYADTQYF. DNA of the CDR3: TGTGCCAGTGCAGGGTATGCAGATACGCAGTATTTT.

The chain is built from TRBV4-1 and TRBJ2-4, with D unclear. Looked up from germline, CDR1 is MGHRA and CDR2 is YSYEKL. With 0 bases removed from V and 5 bases from J, the gap between germline ends came to 5 bases. The CDR3 runs to 13 residues. The CDR3 DNA reads TGCGCCAGCAGCCAAGATCGGGAAAACATTCAGTACTTC. Translating gives CASSQDRENIQYF.

Regarding this clone: The junction does not match germline at one end; this may be a read error. The V and J genes are TRBV9 and TRBJ2-1; D may be TRBD2 (6 bases). The germline CDR1 and CDR2 sequences are SGDLS and YYNGEE. This CDR3 is 15 amino acids long. CDR3 region: CASGVVDYSYNEQFF. The CDR3 DNA is TGTGCCAGCGGCGTAGTGGACTACTCCTACAATGAGCAGTTCTTC.

The V and J genes are TRBV5-1 and TRBJ2-1, with a possible D match to TRBD2 (5 bases). The ends were cut back, 6 bases at V and 5 bases at J, with 12 bases in the middle. Germline lookup yields CDR1 SGHRS and CDR2 YFSETQ. There are 13 residues in the CDR3. As DNA, the CDR3 is TGCGCCAGCACCCCGGGAACCAACAATGAGCAGTTCTTC. Translating gives CASTPGTNNEQFF.

J is TRBJ2-1 and V is TRBV11-1; 7 positions match TRBD1. The V gene end was trimmed by 4 bases and the J gene end by 6 bases; junction bases not matched to a gene: 6. This CDR3 is 14 amino acids long. Germline loops: CDR1 SGHAT, CDR2 FQDESV (reference sequence). In DNA form, the CDR3 reads TGTGCCAGCAGCTCACGGACAGGTCGCAATGAGCAGTTCTTC. Its translation is CASSSRTGRNEQFF.

This chain links TRBV6-1 with TRBJ2-5; a weak D match, TRBD1 (6 bases). CDR1 MNHNS and CDR2 SASEGT come from the germline V gene. This CDR3 spans 15 amino acids. The ends were cut back, 4 bases at V and 2 bases at J, with 14 bases in the middle. The CDR3 sequence: CASSARGSGQETQYF. The DNA of the CDR3 is TGTGCCAGCAGTGCCAGGGGCTCGGGGCAAGAGACCCAGTACTTC.

The chain combines TRBV27 with TRBJ2-7, with 8 bases identical to TRBD2. With V trimmed by 3 bases and J by 4 bases, 8 bases remained unmatched. The germline CDR1 and CDR2 sequences are MNHEY and SMNVEV (reference sequence). The CDR3 has 15 residues. CDR3 region: CASSFSGEGSYEQYF. The CDR3 DNA follows: TGTGCCAGCAGTTTTAGCGGGGAGGGGTCTTACGAGCAGTACTTC.

The V gene is TRBV4-2, the J gene TRBJ2-1, with unresolved D. From germline, CDR1 is LGHNA and CDR2 YNFKEQ. V gave up 0 bases and J gave up 6 bases, with 12 bases separating them. The CDR3 extends over 15 amino acids. Here the CDR3 reads CASSQESREFNEQFF. CDR3 DNA: TGTGCCAGCAGCCAAGAATCTAGAGAATTCAATGAGCAGTTCTTC.

This chain connects TRBV11-2 to TRBJ2-7; no firm D call. Germline V gene data show CDR1 as SGHAT and CDR2 as FQNNGV. The CDR3 consists of 11 residues. The ends were cut back, 5 bases at V and 7 bases at J, with 9 bases in the middle. CDR3 sequence (DNA): TGTGCCAGCAGCCCCCTGAGGGAGCAGTACTTC. This encodes CASSPLREQYF.

This chain joins TRBV12-5 and TRBJ2-7; D perhaps matches TRBD1 (5 bases). The V end was cut by 5 bases, the J end by 5 bases, with 13 bases between. Germline loops: CDR1 LGHNT, CDR2 FRNRAP. The CDR3 sequence is 13 residues long. CDR3 loop: CASGQSTGDEQYF. CDR3 sequence (DNA): TGTGCTAGTGGTCAATCCACAGGTGACGAGCAGTACTTC.

The chain links TRBV7-3 to TRBJ2-2, with 9 bases matching TRBD2. The V gene's germline CDR1 is SGHTA and CDR2 FQGTGA. This CDR3 region has 14 residues. V gave up 2 bases and J gave up 6 bases; unmatched junction bases: 1. The CDR3 sequence: CASSLRTSAGELFF. Written as DNA, the CDR3 is TGTGCCAGCAGCTTACGGACTAGCGCCGGGGAGCTGTTTTTT. Looking up the rest from reference TRBV7-3 and TRBJ2-2 gives the full variable domain: GAGVSQTPSNKVTEKGKYVELRCDPISGHTALYWYRQSLGQGPEFLIYFQGTGAADDSGLPNDRFFAVRPEGSVSTLKIQRTERGDSAVYLCASSLRTSAGELFFGEGSRLTVL.

The chain recombines TRBV6-6 with TRBJ2-3; tentatively, D is TRBD2 (5 bases). Germline CDR1 reads MNHNY; CDR2 reads SVGAGI (reference sequence). This CDR3 region has 11 residues. The germline V and J ends were trimmed by 8 bases and 3 bases, with 6 bases remaining between them. The CDR3: CASGRTDTQYF. CDR3 DNA sequence: TGTGCCAGCGGGAGAACAGATACGCAGTATTTT.

On this clone: At one end, the junction sequence differs from germline, possibly due to a read error. This chain links TRBV9 with TRBJ2-1; 15 nucleotides agree with TRBD2. The germline gives CDR1 SGDLS, CDR2 YYNGEE. This CDR3 is 21 amino acids long. Here the CDR3 DNA reads TGTGCCAGCAGCGTAACCAGGACTAGCGGGAGGGTCCTCAGCTCCGACAATGAGCAGTTCTTC. As protein: CASSVTRTSGRVLSSDNEQFF.

The chain links TRBV19 to TRBJ1-1; a possible D gene is TRBD1 (5 bases). CDR1 and CDR2 (germline): LNHDA, SQIVND (reference sequence). The CDR3 sequence is 15 residues long. Trimming removed 3 bases from V and 0 bases from J, with 11 bases in between. CDR3: CASSISGRLNTEAFF. CDR3 bases: TGTGCCAGTAGTATCTCAGGGCGCTTGAACACTGAAGCTTTCTTT. Full variable domain (missing parts from reference TRBV19 and TRBJ1-1): DGGITQSPKYLFRKEGQNVTLSCEQNLNHDAMYWYRQDPGQGLRLIYYSQIVNDFQKGDIAEGYSVSREKKESFPLTVTSAQKNPTAFYLCASSISGRLNTEAFFGQGTRLTVV.

V and J are TRBV4-1 and TRBJ2-3, with D possibly TRBD1 on 5 matching bases. The CDR3 length is 15 residues. V was clipped by 1 base and J by 6 bases, with 14 bases between them. Germline V gene data show CDR1 as MGHRA and CDR2 as YSYEKL. The chain's CDR3 is CASSQVRGTSDTQYF. The CDR3 DNA sequence: TGCGCCAGCAGCCAAGTAAGGGGAACCTCGGATACGCAGTATTTT.

The rearrangement links TRBV7-2 to TRBJ2-7; TRBD2 agrees at 8 bases. The CDR3 length is 15 residues. Germline V CDR1 and CDR2: SGHTA, FQGNSA. The J segment lost 3 bases and the V segment lost 2 bases, leaving 6 bases of the junction unmatched. The CDR3: CASSLQPTSGYEQYF. As DNA, the CDR3 is TGTGCCAGCAGCTTACAGCCCACTAGCGGCTACGAGCAGTACTTC.

V usage is TRBV7-9 and J usage is TRBJ1-1; the match to TRBD1 covers 7 bases. The trim removed 5 bases at V and 11 bases at J, leaving 8 bases unmatched. This CDR3 spans 12 amino acids. Looked up from germline, CDR1 is SEHNR and CDR2 is FQNEAQ (reference sequence). The CDR3 nucleotides read TGTGCCAGCAGCCCCGGTGGGACAGTGGCTTTCTTT. It encodes CASSPGGTVAFF.

The rearrangement links TRBV18 to TRBJ2-4, with 7 positions matching TRBD1. In germline, CDR1 is KGHSH, CDR2 LQKENI. There are 13 residues in the CDR3. The trim removed 7 bases at V and 3 bases at J, leaving 3 bases unmatched. The CDR3 here is CASLGDSKNIQYF. For the CDR3, the DNA is TGTGCCAGCTTAGGGGACAGCAAAAACATTCAGTACTTC.

The chain couples TRBV6-6 to TRBJ2-7; D not certain. Per the germline V gene, CDR1 is MNHNY and CDR2 is SVGAGI (reference sequence). V shed 0 bases and J shed 6 bases, with 15 bases lying between them. The CDR3 contains 15 residues. CDR3 DNA sequence: TGTGCCAGCAGTTACTCGGGTAGAGTGGGCTCCGAGCAGTACTTC. It translates to CASSYSGRVGSEQYF.

The rearrangement joins TRBV5-1 to TRBJ1-2; TRBD1 matches at 7 bases. This CDR3 has 14 residues. CDR1 and CDR2 (germline): SGHRS, YFSETQ. V trimming: 1 base; J trimming: 7 bases; junction bases outside the gene matches: 7. The CDR3 loop is CASSLSTGASGYTF. The DNA of the CDR3 is TGCGCCAGCAGCTTGAGCACAGGGGCTTCTGGCTACACCTTC.

The CDR3 here is CASSISQGVFSGNTIYF. The CDR3 nucleotides are TGTGCCAGTAGTATTTCACAGGGTGTTTTCTCTGGAAACACCATATATTTT. The rearrangement links TRBV19 to TRBJ1-3; the D gene is possibly TRBD1 (6 bases). The germline V gene encodes CDR1 LNHDA and CDR2 SQIVND (reference sequence). The V end lost 3 bases, the J end lost 0 bases, and 15 bases lay between the germline ends. The length of the CDR3 is 17 residues.

The V and J genes are TRBV6-1 and TRBJ1-5; 9 nucleotides line up with TRBD1. The CDR3 is 15 residues long. With V trimmed by 3 bases and J by 6 bases, 6 bases remained unmatched. Germline CDR1 MNHNS, CDR2 SASEGT. CDR3 in amino acids: CASSEGGQGGQPQHF. In DNA form, the CDR3 reads TGTGCCAGCAGTGAGGGGGGACAGGGTGGTCAGCCCCAGCATTTT.

This chain links TRBV5-8 with TRBJ1-2; maybe TRBD1 (5 bases). V was trimmed by 2 bases and J by 4 bases, leaving 6 bases between them. Germline lookup yields CDR1 SGHTS and CDR2 YDEGEE. The CDR3 spans 12 residues. The CDR3 here is CASSFDSYGYTF. The CDR3 DNA sequence: TGTGCCAGCAGCTTCGACAGCTATGGCTACACCTTC.

This chain uses TRBV25-1 with TRBJ2-5; TRBD1 matches 8 bases. Per the germline V gene, CDR1 is MGHDK and CDR2 is SYGVNS. The V gene end was trimmed by 2 bases and the J gene end by 5 bases; junction bases not matched to a gene: 4. CDR3 length equals 14 residues. DNA of the CDR3: TGTGCCAGCAGTGAAGGTACAGGGGGGGAGACCCAGTACTTC. Translated: CASSEGTGGETQYF. The full variable domain, its missing parts supplied by reference TRBV25-1 and TRBJ2-5, is EADIYQTPRYLVIGTGKKITLECSQTMGHDKMYWYQQDPGMELHLIHYSYGVNSTEKGDLSSESTVSRIRTEHFPLTLESARPSHTSQYLCASSEGTGGETQYFGPGTRLLVL.